This TCR beta chain was obtained from a study of blood T cell repertoires in COVID-19 (dated by TCRdb to about 2020). About the investigation overall: Samples covering the acute and convalescent phases of COVID-19 were provided by collaborators in the United States, Italy and Spain. The prospective study material was composed of cDNA or gDNA derived from T cells, B-cell-depleted T cells, or PBMCs. Deeply sampled blood TCRbeta repertoires from subjects exposed to, actively infected with, or recovered from COVID-19 were included in the dataset. A freely available public database, intended as a resource for researchers studying the immune response to SARS-CoV-2, is where the repertoires were released. Samples came from the ongoing ImmuneRACE study (first 160 participants) plus 1,254 subjects from 6 global collaborators. The sample metadata nearly always contained a de-identified subject ID, COVID-19 status, age in years and sex. Where available, HLA class I and class II types were obtained from metadata supplied by the sample provider rather than from assay-based typing. The paper's findings and limits, for the study overall: How much clinical and demographic metadata was included differed by source and by participant, and the metadata was provided uncurated.

TCRbeta CDR3 regions were amplified from genomic DNA using the immunoSEQ Assay, a bias-controlled multiplex PCR. The original methods were these. Within the assay, amplification of reference gene primers was used to estimate how many nucleated cells each sample contained. To quantify the absolute abundance of each unique TCRbeta CDR3 rearrangement, sequence reads were collapsed and filtered. Productive Simpson clonality was computed per sample as the square root of Simpson's diversity index over productive rearrangements. Not all clones reach the TCRdb copy of this immuneACCESS table, which keeps in-frame sequences only. Checked studies attribute under half of the gap to unresolved V genes and leave the rest unexplained. The DNA gave D and trimming, while V, J and clone size come from that table. The sample data list nearly 400,000 clones, and under 90% of these were observed just once. Of the sample, about 1.7% is held by the ten largest clones.

The germline V gene supplies CDR1 MGHDK and CDR2 SYGVNS. Relative to germline, V is 6 bases shorter and J is 2 bases shorter, with 13 bases between their ends. The CDR3 holds 14 amino acids from the cysteine to the phenylalanine. Only the CDR3 DNA stays, 42 bases, in frame from base 1. Enrolling through a virtual design, the prospective study's participants ranged in age from roughly 18 to 95 years and lived across approximately 25 United States geographic areas. In the prospective study, cohorts were assigned on the basis of participant-reported clinical history obtained from a screening survey and a study questionnaire. For ImmuneRACE Cohort 3, a participant was defined as recovered based on two consecutive negative NP/OP PCR tests, clearance by a healthcare professional, or resolution of symptoms. Mobile phlebotomists in the prospective study collected whole blood, serum and a nasopharyngeal or oropharyngeal swab from every participant. Additional blood draws and questionnaires over a 2-month period could optionally be provided by prospective study participants. Before DNA extraction, prospective study blood samples were shipped either frozen or at room temperature.

Remarks on this clone: Its antigen is currently not known. The sample holds no much larger clone one base away, and base qualities are not on file.

The sample taken for sequencing was PBMCs or T cells enriched from blood (not recorded which). Recombination joined TRBV25-1 with TRBJ1-2, with a weak D call of TRBD1 (6 bases match). The receptor's source is a woman in her 30s who had recovered from COVID-19. The nucleotide sequence reads as follows: TGTGCCAGCAGCCGAACACAGGGAAACTATGGCTACACCTTC. It specifies CASSRTQGNYGYTF.